This is a list of T cell receptor beta chains from one sample in a study of blood T cell repertoires in COVID-19. The method was immunoSEQ multiplex PCR; TCRdb's version includes in-frame clones alone and lacks a portion of them. The sample has about 230,000 clones; around 82% are singletons. Sequencing was performed on peripheral blood. These receptors were obtained from an elderly man with acute or convalescent COVID-19. Each CDR3 is given with its conserved first and last residue. The D gene is left open where the match is weak. Size is stated for part of the rows, as once, few or many counts, or as a class when the clone is expanded.

j_call clone_size v_call d_call cdr3_aa cdr3_nt
TRBJ1-6 - TRBV12-3/TRBV12-4 - CASSTISNSPLHF TGTGCCAGCAGTACCATTAGTAATTCACCCCTCCACTTT
TRBJ2-7 - TRBV19 - CASAAGVSYEQYF TGTGCCAGTGCAGCTGGAGTTTCCTACGAGCAGTACTTC
TRBJ1-3 - TRBV28 - CASSPPRLSGNTIYF TGTGCCAGCAGTCCCCCGAGGCTCTCTGGAAACACCATATATTTT
TRBJ2-1 - TRBV30 - CAWSLGRSNEQFF TGTGCCTGGAGTCTCGGTAGGAGTAATGAGCAGTTCTTC
TRBJ1-5 - TRBV2 - CASQARSNQPQHF TGTGCCAGCCAAGCACGGAGCAATCAGCCCCAGCATTTT
TRBJ2-7 - TRBV28 TRBD1 CASSTPGPGQMYEQYF TGTGCCAGCAGTACCCCCGGACCGGGACAGATGTACGAGCAGTACTTC
TRBJ2-5 - TRBV5-1 - CASSWGQKTQYF TGCGCCAGCAGCTGGGGACAAAAGACCCAGTACTTC
TRBJ2-3 - TRBV11-2 - CASSLGSADTQYF TGTGCCAGCAGCTTAGGGAGTGCGGATACGCAGTATTTT
TRBJ2-7 - TRBV5-5 TRBD2 CASNPRGLADYEQYF TGTGCCAGCAACCCCCGGGGACTAGCAGACTACGAGCAGTACTTC
TRBJ1-4 - TRBV2 - CASDGGEFGNEKLFF TGTGCCAGCGACGGGGGGGAATTTGGTAATGAAAAACTGTTTTTT
TRBJ2-7 - TRBV7-2 TRBD2 CASSRSGPFEQYF TGTGCCAGCAGCCGTAGCGGGCCATTCGAGCAGTACTTC
TRBJ2-7 few TRBV5-1 TRBD1 CASSTGQVPYEQYF TGCGCCAGCAGCACGGGACAGGTCCCCTACGAGCAGTACTTC
TRBJ2-5 - TRBV5-1 TRBD2 CASSLRASGSGETQYF TGCGCCAGCAGCTTGCGAGCTAGCGGGAGTGGAGAGACCCAGTACTTC
TRBJ1-4 - TRBV5-6 TRBD1 CASSLAWQGAGEKLFF TGTGCCAGCAGCTTGGCCTGGCAGGGGGCAGGAGAAAAACTGTTTTTT
TRBJ1-2 once TRBV5-1 TRBD1 CASSPPNRDSYYGYTF TGCGCCAGCAGCCCGCCGAACCGGGACAGTTACTATGGCTACACCTTC
TRBJ1-2 - TRBV28 TRBD1 CASRSGQGPNYGYTF TGTGCCAGCAGATCTGGACAGGGCCCTAACTATGGCTACACCTTC
TRBJ2-5 once TRBV10-3 TRBD2 CAISEVSGGSKETQYF TGTGCCATCAGTGAGGTTAGCGGGGGGTCCAAAGAGACCCAGTACTTC
TRBJ2-1 - TRBV5-1 TRBD1 CASNTGVRNEQFF TGCGCCAGCAACACAGGGGTACGCAATGAGCAGTTCTTC
TRBJ1-2 - TRBV5-5 - CASSLEGGKYGYTF TGTGCCAGCAGCTTGGAGGGCGGGAAATATGGCTACACCTTC
TRBJ1-6 many TRBV19 - CASSSQGWNSPLHF TGTGCCAGTAGTTCACAGGGTTGGAATTCACCCCTCCACTTT
TRBJ2-7 - TRBV11-2 - CASSLEAGTIRSYEQYF TGTGCCAGCAGCTTAGAAGCTGGGACAATCCGCTCCTACGAGCAGTACTTC
TRBJ1-1 - TRBV18 - CASSQLQNTEAFF TGTGCCAGCTCACAACTACAGAACACTGAAGCTTTCTTT
TRBJ2-5 few TRBV10-3 TRBD1 CAISTTGGSETQYF TGTGCCATCAGTACAACAGGGGGCAGCGAGACCCAGTACTTC
TRBJ2-1 - TRBV5-5 TRBD2 CASSLAVTSAGNEQFF TGTGCCAGCAGCTTGGCGGTTACTAGCGCCGGCAATGAGCAGTTCTTC
TRBJ1-5 - TRBV15 - CATSAGTDSNQPQHF TGTGCCACCAGTGCGGGGACGGATAGCAATCAGCCCCAGCATTTT
TRBJ2-3 once TRBV4-1 - CASSQVSRVTDTQYF TGCGCCAGCAGCCAAGTCTCGCGGGTCACAGATACGCAGTATTTT
TRBJ1-2 - TRBV29-1 TRBD1 CSVDPGQGDYGYTF TGCAGCGTGGATCCGGGACAGGGGGACTATGGCTACACCTTC
TRBJ2-5 - TRBV7-6 TRBD2 CASSLGTGRVETQYF TGTGCCAGCAGCCTGGGGACTGGGAGGGTTGAGACCCAGTACTTC
TRBJ1-2 - TRBV29-1 - CSAGQGGYGYTF TGCAGCGCGGGGCAGGGAGGGTATGGCTACACCTTC